The 24 T cell receptor beta chains in this list originate from one sample, sequenced in a study of CD8 T cells in Susac syndrome. RNA in amounts of roughly 0.5 to 1 ug was reverse transcribed with random hexamers. TCRdb re-called the immunoSEQ multiplex PCR reads through MiXCR, storing one row per CDR3 protein. The repertoire holds 100,000 to 150,000 distinct CDR3 sequences, with around 94% as singletons. Sample: CD8+ T cells from PBMCs. The origin of the receptors is a human donor with Susac syndrome.

This clonotype was seen just once. V usage is TRBV20-1 and J usage is TRBJ1-2; 7 bases line up with TRBD1. J was trimmed by 2 bases and V by 8 bases; bases with no gene match: 8. Germline CDR1 is DFQATT and CDR2 is SNEGSKA (reference sequence). CDR3 length: 13 residues. The CDR3 sequence: CSFRDSQNYGYTF. In nucleotides, the CDR3 is TGCAGTTTCCGGGACAGTCAAAACTATGGCTACACCTTC.

V is TRBV7-2 and J is TRBJ1-2, with 9 bases identical to TRBD1. The CDR3 totals 15 residues. Per the germline V gene, CDR1 is SGHTA and CDR2 is FQGNSA. V lost 0 bases, J lost 4 bases, and 3 bases stayed unmatched. CDR3 loop: CASSLAGGQGYGYTF. The CDR3 DNA reads as TGTGCCAGCAGCTTAGCCGGGGGACAGGGCTATGGCTACACCTTC.

The DNA of the CDR3 is TGTGCCAGCAGACGGGGACAGGGGGCTGACTATGGCTACACCTTC. It specifies CASRRGQGADYGYTF. The V call is TRBV7-2, the J call TRBJ1-2; 12 positions agree with TRBD1. The CDR3 is 15 amino acids. After removal of 6 bases from V and 3 bases from J, the junction contained 5 bases not matched to a gene. Germline values: CDR1 SGHTA, CDR2 FQGNSA.

The chain carries TRBV28 and TRBJ1-2, with D perhaps TRBD1 (6 bases). The CDR3 is 14 residues long. V was pared by 7 bases and J by 3 bases, with 15 bases between. Germline loops: CDR1 MDHEN, CDR2 SYDVKM. The CDR3 spells CASTQGGDYYGYTF. The CDR3 DNA is TGTGCCAGCACCCAAGGGGGGGATTACTATGGCTACACCTTC.

This chain links TRBV5-6 with TRBJ1-2; unclear D gene. Germline V CDR1 and CDR2: SGHDT, YYEEEE. The CDR3 totals 15 residues. Trimming shortened V by 1 base and J by 2 bases, and 12 bases separated the two germline ends. The CDR3: CASSLMTAANYGYTF. The CDR3 coding sequence is TGTGCCAGCAGCTTGATGACTGCAGCCAACTATGGCTACACCTTC.

The V and J genes are TRBV3-1 and TRBJ2-7; TRBD1 might be the D (5 bases). From germline, CDR1 is LGHDT and CDR2 YNNKEL (reference sequence). The CDR3 consists of 14 residues. Deletions cut 4 bases from V and 2 bases from J, with 12 bases between. This chain's CDR3 is CASSPWGKAYEQYF. CDR3 DNA sequence: TGTGCCAGCAGCCCCTGGGGCAAAGCCTACGAGCAGTACTTC.

This rearrangement joins TRBV15 to TRBJ1-2; TRBD1 aligns across 9 bases. CDR1 is LNHNV, CDR2 YYDKDF, per germline (reference sequence). The CDR3 runs 13 residues. The V and J ends lost 8 bases and 8 bases, in that order; junction bases with no gene match: 9. This CDR3 reads CATADRGDGGYTF. The DNA of the CDR3 is TGTGCCACCGCAGACAGGGGGGACGGGGGCTACACCTTC.

This sequence joins TRBV6-2 or TRBV6-3 and TRBJ2-7; 9 bases align to TRBD1. Germline CDR1 is MNHEY and CDR2 is SVGEGT. CDR3 size: 13 residues. J was trimmed by 5 bases and V by 11 bases; bases with no gene match: 10. CDR3 sequence (DNA): TGTGCCGCAAAGACAGGGGGAAGGAACGAGCAGTACTTC. This gives the protein CAAKTGGRNEQYF.

This sequence joins TRBV2 and TRBJ2-7, with no clear D. This CDR3 is built from 10 residues. The V gene lost 7 bases and the J gene lost 3 bases, with 4 bases spanning the gap. Germline CDR1 SNHLY, CDR2 FYNNEI. CDR3 coding DNA: TGTGCCAGCAAGGTCTACGAGCAGTACTTC. Its translation is CASKVYEQYF.

This chain joins TRBV28 and TRBJ2-7; D gene ambiguous. Germline loops: CDR1 MDHEN, CDR2 SYDVKM. The CDR3 runs 15 residues. V shed 6 bases and J shed 3 bases, with 18 bases lying between them. CDR3: CASSSPGQVGYEQYF. DNA for the CDR3: TGTGCCAGCAGCTCCCCCGGGCAGGTGGGCTACGAGCAGTACTTC.

As DNA, the CDR3 is TGTGCCTGGAGACCCGGACAGTTTTTGAACACTGAAGCTTTCTTT. Its translation is CAWRPGQFLNTEAFF. V is TRBV30 and J is TRBJ1-1, with D perhaps matching TRBD1 (6 bases). Trimming cost V 3 bases and J 0 bases, with 14 bases left between them. This CDR3 has 15 amino acids. Germline CDR1 GTSNPN, CDR2 SVGIG (reference sequence).

This sequence joins TRBV27 and TRBJ2-1; D not resolved. Germline CDR1 and CDR2: MNHEY and SMNVEV (reference sequence). This CDR3 spans 12 amino acids. With 3 bases removed from V and 6 bases from J, the gap between germline ends came to 6 bases. The CDR3 DNA reads TGTGCCAGCAGTTTCCTTGGCAATGAGCAGTTCTTC. Translation gives CASSFLGNEQFF.

This clonotype has a single count. The rearrangement joins TRBV30 to TRBJ2-1; D ambiguous. CDR3 size: 14 residues. Germline values: CDR1 GTSNPN, CDR2 SVGIG (reference sequence). V was cut by 3 bases and J by 8 bases, with 17 bases left in between. CDR3 DNA: TGTGCCTGGAGCGAATTCGCCGCCAACGATGAGCAGTTCTTC. It encodes CAWSEFAANDEQFF.

Only one count was recorded for this clonotype. The rearrangement uses TRBV9 and TRBJ1-1; D remains unclear. The V and J ends lost 2 bases and 1 base respectively, with 6 bases between them. This CDR3 is 13 amino acids long. CDR1 is SGDLS, CDR2 YYNGEE, per germline. The CDR3 loop reads CASSVDWNTEAFF. Written as DNA, the CDR3 is TGTGCCAGCAGCGTGGACTGGAACACTGAAGCTTTCTTT.

V usage is TRBV30 and J usage is TRBJ2-1; 12 bases are shared with TRBD2. Unmatched junction bases numbered 7, after V lost 5 bases and J lost 14 bases. The CDR3 length is 12 residues. The V gene's germline CDR1 is GTSNPN and CDR2 SVGIG (reference sequence). The DNA for the CDR3 is TGTGCCTGGGGGACTAGCGGGCTCATCGAGTTCTTC. Translated: CAWGTSGLIEFF.

The chain has TRBV24-1 and TRBJ2-1; no clear D gene. V was cut by 10 bases and J by 7 bases, with 19 bases left in between. Germline values: CDR1 KGHDR, CDR2 SFDVKD. This CDR3 has 14 residues. The CDR3 loop reads CATTDGRLGNEQFF. CDR3 nucleotides: TGTGCCACAACCGACGGACGCCTGGGGAATGAGCAGTTCTTC.

For the CDR3, the DNA is TGTGCCAGCTCTTTATCAGGGGCCTACGAGCAGTACTTC. This encodes CASSLSGAYEQYF. The chain joins TRBV27 to TRBJ2-7, with D possibly TRBD1 on 6 matching bases. The CDR3 runs 13 residues. V lost 8 bases to trimming and J lost 2 bases, with 13 bases between them. Germline V gene sequence: CDR1 MNHEY, CDR2 SMNVEV (reference sequence).

This chain uses TRBV6-5 with TRBJ2-7; D is unclear. Germline V gene lookup returns CDR1 MNHEY and CDR2 SVGAGI. This CDR3 has 13 amino acids. Trimming left V 0 bases short and J 4 bases short, with 7 bases between. CDR3 in amino acids: CASSYSPEYEQYF. CDR3 nucleotide sequence: TGTGCCAGCAGTTACTCGCCAGAGTACGAGCAGTACTTC.

The J gene is TRBJ2-3, the V gene TRBV19, with a possible D match to TRBD2 (6 bases). V gave up 7 bases and J gave up 2 bases, with 13 bases separating them. Germline CDR1 reads LNHDA; CDR2 reads SQIVND (reference sequence). The CDR3 runs to 14 residues. CDR3 sequence (DNA): TGTGCCAGTAAACCACCGGGAGACACAGATACGCAGTATTTT. It specifies CASKPPGDTDTQYF.

This chain uses TRBV20-1 with TRBJ1-2; perhaps TRBD1 as D (5 bases). V gave up 1 base and J gave up 3 bases, with 9 bases separating them. This CDR3 has 13 residues. Germline V gives CDR1 DFQATT, CDR2 SNEGSKA (reference sequence). DNA for the CDR3: TGCAGTGCTAGAGGCGAACAGGACTATGGCTACACCTTC. Translation gives CSARGEQDYGYTF.

The genes are TRBV30 and TRBJ2-7; D possibly matches TRBD1 or TRBD2 (5 bases each). The CDR3 is made up of 13 amino acids. Germline CDR1 reads GTSNPN; CDR2 reads SVGIG (reference sequence). V was cut by 5 bases and J by 6 bases, with 17 bases left in between. In nucleotides, the CDR3 is TGTGCCTGGGGGTGGGGACGGAACGCCGAGCAGTACTTC. This translates into CAWGWGRNAEQYF. The variable domain in full, completed from reference TRBV30 and TRBJ2-7, reads SQTIHQWPATLVQPVGSPLSLECTVEGTSNPNLYWYRQAAGRGLQLLFYSVGIGQISSEVPQNLSASRPQDRQFILSSKKLLLSDSGFYLCAWGWGRNAEQYFGPGTRLTVT.

This clonotype occurred once. The chain is built from TRBV20-1 and TRBJ2-1; no reliable D call. The CDR3 loop spans 12 amino acids. Germline V gene lookup returns CDR1 DFQATT and CDR2 SNEGSKA (reference sequence). Trimming shortened V by 3 bases and J by 7 bases, and 10 bases separated the two germline ends. CDR3 region: CSASGMGNEQFF. The CDR3 nucleotides read TGCAGTGCTAGTGGGATGGGAAATGAGCAGTTCTTC.

The rearrangement joins TRBV7-2 to TRBJ2-7; D gene unclear. V shed 4 bases and J shed 1 base, with 11 bases lying between them. The germline V gene has CDR1 SGHTA and CDR2 FQGNSA. The CDR3 spans 14 residues. The CDR3 protein is CASSSDKGSYEQYF. DNA for the CDR3: TGTGCCAGCAGCTCTGACAAGGGATCCTACGAGCAGTACTTC.

As to this clonotype: At one boundary the junction diverges from the germline segment, which might be a read error. V gene TRBV2 combines with J gene TRBJ1-1, with a weak D call TRBD1 (6 bases). Germline loops: CDR1 SNHLY, CDR2 FYNNEI. The CDR3 runs 13 residues. The CDR3 loop is CASWDTQNTEAFF. Written as DNA, the CDR3 is TGTGCCAGCTGGGACACCCAGAACACTGAAGCGTTCTTT.